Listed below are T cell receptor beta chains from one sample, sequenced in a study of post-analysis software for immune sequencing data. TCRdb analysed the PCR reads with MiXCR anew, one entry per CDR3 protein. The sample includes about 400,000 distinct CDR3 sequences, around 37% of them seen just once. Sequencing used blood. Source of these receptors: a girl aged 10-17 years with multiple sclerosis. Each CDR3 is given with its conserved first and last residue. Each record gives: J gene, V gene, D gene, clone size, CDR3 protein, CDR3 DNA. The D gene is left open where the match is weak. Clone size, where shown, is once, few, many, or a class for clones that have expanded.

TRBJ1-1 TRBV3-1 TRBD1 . CASSRDREGVNTEAFF TGTGCCAGCAGCCGGGACAGGGAAGGGGTGAACACTGAAGCTTTCTTT
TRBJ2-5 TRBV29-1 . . CSGSPSGRTQYF TGCAGCGGCTCCCCGTCGGGAAGGACCCAGTACTTC
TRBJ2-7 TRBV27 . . CASSLKRGGTYEQYF TGTGCCAGCAGTTTAAAAAGGGGCGGAACCTACGAGCAGTACTTC
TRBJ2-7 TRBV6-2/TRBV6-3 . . CASSHPGVYEQYF TGTGCCAGCAGCCACCCCGGGGTCTACGAGCAGTACTTC
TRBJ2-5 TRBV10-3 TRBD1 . CAISENSDRGHEQYF TGTGCCATCAGTGAGAACTCGGACAGGGGGCATGAGCAGTACTTC
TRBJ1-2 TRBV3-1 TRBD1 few CASSKRTGGGYGYTF TGTGCCAGCAGCAAACGGACAGGGGGCGGCTATGGCTACACCTTC
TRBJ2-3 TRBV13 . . CASSLGPRSTDTQYF TGTGCCAGCAGCTTAGGGCCCCGAAGCACAGATACGCAGTATTTT
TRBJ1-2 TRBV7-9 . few CASSLGPGQSQSYTF TGTGCCAGCAGCTTGGGTCCCGGACAATCGCAAAGCTACACCTTC
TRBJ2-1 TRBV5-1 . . CASSLELGANEQFF TGCGCCAGCAGCTTGGAGTTGGGGGCCAATGAGCAGTTCTTC
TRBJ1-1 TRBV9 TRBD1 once CASSVVDRGPTEAFF TGTGCCAGCAGCGTGGTAGACAGGGGGCCAACTGAAGCTTTCTTT
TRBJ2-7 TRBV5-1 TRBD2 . CASSLASGGCYEQYF TGCGCCAGCAGCTTGGCTAGCGGGGGTTGTTACGAGCAGTACTTC
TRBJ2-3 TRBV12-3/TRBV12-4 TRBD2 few CASSRAGEGTDTQYF TGTGCCAGCAGCCGAGCGGGGGAGGGCACAGATACGCAGTATTTT
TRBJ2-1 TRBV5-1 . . CASSLVAGLRNNEQFF TGCGCCAGCAGCTTGGTGGCAGGGCTAAGGAACAATGAGCAGTTCTTC
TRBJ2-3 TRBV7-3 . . CASSPTRRGTTDTQYF TGTGCCAGCAGCCCTACTCGACGGGGGACCACAGATACGCAGTATTTT
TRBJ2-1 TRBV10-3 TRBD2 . CAISESAGDQFF TGTGCCATCAGTGAGTCGGCGGGGGACCAGTTCTTC
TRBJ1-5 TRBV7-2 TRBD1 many CASSLGRTGQPQHF TGTGCCAGCAGCTTAGGTAGGACAGGTCAGCCCCAGCATTTT
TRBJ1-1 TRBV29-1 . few CSATGGPEAFF TGCAGCGCGACGGGTGGGCCTGAAGCTTTCTTT
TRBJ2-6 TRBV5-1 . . CASSLGPESGANVLTF TGCGCCAGCAGCTTGGGGCCCGAATCTGGGGCCAACGTCCTGACTTTC
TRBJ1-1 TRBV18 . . CASSPYGGTEAFF TGTGCCAGCTCACCCTATGGGGGGACTGAAGCTTTCTTT
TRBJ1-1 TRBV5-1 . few CASRPGWSEHTEAFF TGCGCCAGCAGGCCGGGCTGGTCTGAACACACTGAAGCTTTCTTT
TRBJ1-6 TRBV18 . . CASSPAGNSPLHF TGTGCCAGCTCACCGGCGGGAAATTCACCCCTCCACTTT
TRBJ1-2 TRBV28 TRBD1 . CASRGQEDYGYTF TGTGCCAGCAGAGGACAGGAAGACTATGGCTACACCTTC
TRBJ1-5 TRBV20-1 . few CSAFGQTIVNQPQHF TGCAGTGCTTTCGGACAGACTATAGTCAATCAGCCCCAGCATTTT
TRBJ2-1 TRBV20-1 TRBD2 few CSAPRGGSWNEQFF TGCAGTGCTCCGCGGGGGGGCAGTTGGAATGAGCAGTTCTTC